This section outlines one T cell receptor beta chain sequence together with its context. Antigen specificity is unknown. This entry comes from a study of cytomegalovirus exposure and HLA in healthy donors. Notes on the study in general: Data from an earlier analysis indicated that most TCR beta V segments were productive either about 87% or about 30% of the time. TCR beta chains numbering some 160 were designated cytomegalovirus-associated. The classifier reportedly diagnosed cytomegalovirus status with high specificity and sensitivity.

Use of 60 Vbeta and 13 Jbeta primers characterized the PCR. The table came from immunoSEQ multiplex PCR; TCRdb's copy has only in-frame clones and leaves some out. The data contain approximately 170,000 clones, approximately 80% of them seen just once; the ten biggest clones take up approximately 6.8%. Trimming took 5 bases from V and 0 from J; bases not matched to a gene: 4. The CDR3 extends over 15 amino acids. Germline assignment: CDR1 SGHAT and CDR2 FQNNGV. The sequenced sample consisted of PBMCs. The chain recombines TRBV11-2 with TRBJ2-3; the match to TRBD2 covers 8 bases. This clonotype was obtained from a woman between 35 and 50 years old in good health and CMV-seropositive. CDR3 protein: CASSAGGPSTDTQYF. In DNA form, the CDR3 reads TGTGCCAGCAGCGCGGGGGGTCCAAGCACAGATACGCAGTATTTT. Based on the CDR3 plus reference TRBV11-2 and TRBJ2-3, the full variable domain is EAGVAQSPRYKIIEKRQSVAFWCNPISGHATLYWYQQILGQGPKLLIQFQNNGVVDDSQLPKDRFSAERLKGVDSTLKIQPAKLEDSAVYLCASSAGGPSTDTQYFGPGTRLTVL.